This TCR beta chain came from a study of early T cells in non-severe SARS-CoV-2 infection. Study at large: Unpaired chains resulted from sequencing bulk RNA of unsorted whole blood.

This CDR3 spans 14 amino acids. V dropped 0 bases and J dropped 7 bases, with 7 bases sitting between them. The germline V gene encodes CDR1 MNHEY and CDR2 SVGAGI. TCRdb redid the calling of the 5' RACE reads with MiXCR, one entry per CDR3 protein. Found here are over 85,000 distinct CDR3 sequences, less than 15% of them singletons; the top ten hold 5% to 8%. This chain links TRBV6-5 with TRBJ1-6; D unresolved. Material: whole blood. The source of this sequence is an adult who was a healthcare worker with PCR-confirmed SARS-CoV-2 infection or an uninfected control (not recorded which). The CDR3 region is CASSYSVVNSPLHF. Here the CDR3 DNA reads TGTGCCAGCAGTTACTCGGTGGTGAATTCACCCCTCCACTTT.